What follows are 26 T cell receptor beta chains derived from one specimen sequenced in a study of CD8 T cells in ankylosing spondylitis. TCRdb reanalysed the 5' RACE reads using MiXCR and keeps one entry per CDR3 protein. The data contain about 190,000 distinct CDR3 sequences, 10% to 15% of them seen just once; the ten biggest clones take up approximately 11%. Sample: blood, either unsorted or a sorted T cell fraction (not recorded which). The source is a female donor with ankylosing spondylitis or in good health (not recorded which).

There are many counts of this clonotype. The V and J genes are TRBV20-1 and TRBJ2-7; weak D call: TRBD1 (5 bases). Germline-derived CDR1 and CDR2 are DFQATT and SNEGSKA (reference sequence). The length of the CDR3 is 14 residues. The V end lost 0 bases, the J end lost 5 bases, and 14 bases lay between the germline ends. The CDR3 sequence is CSAREHRPHHEQYF. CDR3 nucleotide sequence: TGCAGTGCTAGAGAGCACAGGCCCCACCACGAGCAGTACTTC.

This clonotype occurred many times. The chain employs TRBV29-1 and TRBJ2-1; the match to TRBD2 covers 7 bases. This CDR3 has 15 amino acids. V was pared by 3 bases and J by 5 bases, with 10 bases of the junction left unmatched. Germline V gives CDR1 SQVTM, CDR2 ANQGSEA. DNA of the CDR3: TGCAGCGTTGAGGACTGGAGCGGGACTAACAATGAGCAGTTCTTC. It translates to CSVEDWSGTNNEQFF.

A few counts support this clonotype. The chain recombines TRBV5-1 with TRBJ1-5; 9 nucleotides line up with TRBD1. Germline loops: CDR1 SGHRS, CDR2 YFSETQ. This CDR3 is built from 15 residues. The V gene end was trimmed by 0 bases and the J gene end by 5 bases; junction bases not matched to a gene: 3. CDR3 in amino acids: CASSLGGQGHQPQHF. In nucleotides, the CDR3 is TGCGCCAGCAGCTTGGGGGGACAGGGCCATCAGCCCCAGCATTTT. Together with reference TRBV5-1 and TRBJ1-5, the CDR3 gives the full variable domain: KAGVTQTPRYLIKTRGQQVTLSCSPISGHRSVSWYQQTPGQGLQFLFEYFSETQRNKGNFPGRFSGRQFSNSRSEMNVSTLELGDSALYLCASSLGGQGHQPQHFGDGTRLSIL.

The CDR3: CASRTSAQGATEAFF. In DNA form, the CDR3 reads TGCGCCAGCAGGACTTCAGCTCAGGGTGCCACTGAAGCTTTCTTT. The rearrangement joins TRBV4-3 to TRBJ1-1; maybe TRBD1 (5 bases). Germline CDR1 reads LGHNA; CDR2 reads YSLEER. The CDR3 runs 15 residues. The V end was cut by 6 bases, the J end by 4 bases, with 18 bases between.

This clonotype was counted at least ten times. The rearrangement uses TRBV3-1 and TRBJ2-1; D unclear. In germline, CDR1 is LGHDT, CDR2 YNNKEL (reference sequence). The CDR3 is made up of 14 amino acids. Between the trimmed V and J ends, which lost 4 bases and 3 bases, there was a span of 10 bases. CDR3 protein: CASSLVRRYNEQFF. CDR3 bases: TGTGCCAGCAGCCTGGTTAGGCGCTACAATGAGCAGTTCTTC.

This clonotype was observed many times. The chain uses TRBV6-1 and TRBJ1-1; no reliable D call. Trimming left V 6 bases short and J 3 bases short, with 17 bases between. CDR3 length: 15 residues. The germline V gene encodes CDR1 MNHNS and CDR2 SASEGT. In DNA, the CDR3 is TGTGCCAGCAGGGACTTTCTCGAAGAAGACACTGAAGCTTTCTTT. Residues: CASRDFLEEDTEAFF.

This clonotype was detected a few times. In DNA form, the CDR3 reads TGCAGTGCTAGAGATTTTGGGGGAGGCGATACTAGGGAGCAGTACTTC. It yields the protein CSARDFGGGDTREQYF. The rearrangement joins TRBV20-1 to TRBJ2-7, with a possible D match to TRBD2 (6 bases). CDR1 DFQATT and CDR2 SNEGSKA come from the germline V gene (reference sequence). The CDR3 contains 16 residues. Trimming left V 0 bases short and J 7 bases short, with 22 bases between.

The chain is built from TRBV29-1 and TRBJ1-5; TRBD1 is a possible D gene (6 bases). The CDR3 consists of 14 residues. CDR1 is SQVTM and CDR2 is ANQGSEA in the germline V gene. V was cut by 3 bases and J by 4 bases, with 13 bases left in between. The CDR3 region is CSVEEAGVNQPQHF. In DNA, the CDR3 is TGCAGCGTTGAGGAGGCAGGGGTAAATCAGCCCCAGCATTTT.

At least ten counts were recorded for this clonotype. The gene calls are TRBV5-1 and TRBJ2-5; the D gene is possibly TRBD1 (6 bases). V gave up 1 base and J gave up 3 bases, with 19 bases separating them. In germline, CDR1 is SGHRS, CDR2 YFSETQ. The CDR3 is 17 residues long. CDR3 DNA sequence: TGCGCCAGCAGCTTGCGCCTTCAGACAGGTTCTAAAGAGACCCAGTACTTC. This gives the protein CASSLRLQTGSKETQYF.

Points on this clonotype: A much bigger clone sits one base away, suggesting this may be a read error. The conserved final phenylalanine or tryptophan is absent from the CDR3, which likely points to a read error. Here the CDR3 DNA reads TGCAGCGTCCAGGGAGGGGGGGCCGACTATGGCTACACCATC. It yields the protein CSVQGGGADYGYTI. V is TRBV29-1 and J is TRBJ1-2; D may be TRBD1 (6 bases). The CDR3 is 14 residues long. With 6 bases removed from V and 3 bases from J, the gap between germline ends came to 17 bases. CDR1 SQVTM and CDR2 ANQGSEA come from the germline V gene.

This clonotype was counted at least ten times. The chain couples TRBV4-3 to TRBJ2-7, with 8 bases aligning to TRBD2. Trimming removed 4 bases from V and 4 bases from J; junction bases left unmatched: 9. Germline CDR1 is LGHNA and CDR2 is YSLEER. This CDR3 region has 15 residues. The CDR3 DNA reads TGCGCCAGCAGCCGCGCCGGGACTAGTATATACGAGCAGTACTTC. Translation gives CASSRAGTSIYEQYF.

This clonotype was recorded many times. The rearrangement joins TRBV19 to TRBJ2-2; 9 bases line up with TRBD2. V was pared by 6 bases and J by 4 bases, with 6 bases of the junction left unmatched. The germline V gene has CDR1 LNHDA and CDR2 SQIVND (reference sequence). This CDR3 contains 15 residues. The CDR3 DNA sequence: TGTGCCAGTAGATTAGCGGGAGTGGTCACCGGGGAGCTGTTTTTT. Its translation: CASRLAGVVTGELFF.

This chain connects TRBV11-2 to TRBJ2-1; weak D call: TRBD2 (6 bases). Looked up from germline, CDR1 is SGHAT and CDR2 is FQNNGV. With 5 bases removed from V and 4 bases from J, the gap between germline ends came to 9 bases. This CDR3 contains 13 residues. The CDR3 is CASSKGLYNEQFF. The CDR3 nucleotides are TGTGCCAGCAGCAAGGGACTTTACAATGAGCAGTTCTTC.

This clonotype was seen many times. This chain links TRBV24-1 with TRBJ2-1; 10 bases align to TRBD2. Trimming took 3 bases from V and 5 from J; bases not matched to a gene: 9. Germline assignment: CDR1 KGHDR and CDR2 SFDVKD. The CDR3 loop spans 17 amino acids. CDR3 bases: TGTGCCACCAGTGATACCCCCACAGCGGGAGGGCACAATGAGCAGTTCTTC. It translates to CATSDTPTAGGHNEQFF.

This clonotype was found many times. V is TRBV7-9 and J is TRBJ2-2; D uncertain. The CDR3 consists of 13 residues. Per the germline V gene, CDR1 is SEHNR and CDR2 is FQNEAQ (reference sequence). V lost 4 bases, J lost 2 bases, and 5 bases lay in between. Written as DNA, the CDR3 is TGTGCCAGCAGCTCTGCTAACACCGGGGAGCTGTTTTTT. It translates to CASSSANTGELFF.

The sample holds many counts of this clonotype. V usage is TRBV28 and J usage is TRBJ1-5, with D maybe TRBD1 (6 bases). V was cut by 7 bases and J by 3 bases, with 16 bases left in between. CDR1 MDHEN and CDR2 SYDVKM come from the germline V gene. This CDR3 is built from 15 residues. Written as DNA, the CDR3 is TGTGCCAGCACCTGGGGGGCAGGGGTCAATCAGCCCCAGCATTTT. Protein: CASTWGAGVNQPQHF.

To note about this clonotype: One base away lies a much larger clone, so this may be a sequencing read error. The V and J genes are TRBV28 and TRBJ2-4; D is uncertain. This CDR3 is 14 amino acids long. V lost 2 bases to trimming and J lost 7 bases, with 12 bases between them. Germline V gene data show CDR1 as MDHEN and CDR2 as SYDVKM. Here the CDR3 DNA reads TGTGCCAGCAGTTTACGAAGTTTGGTTAACATTCAGTACTTC. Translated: CASSLRSLVNIQYF.

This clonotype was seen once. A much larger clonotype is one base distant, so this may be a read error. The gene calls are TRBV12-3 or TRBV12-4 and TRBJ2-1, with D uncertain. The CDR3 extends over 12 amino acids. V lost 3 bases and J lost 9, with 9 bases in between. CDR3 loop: CASSLWNIEQFF. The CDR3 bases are TGTGCCAGCAGTTTGTGGAACATTGAGCAGTTCTTC.

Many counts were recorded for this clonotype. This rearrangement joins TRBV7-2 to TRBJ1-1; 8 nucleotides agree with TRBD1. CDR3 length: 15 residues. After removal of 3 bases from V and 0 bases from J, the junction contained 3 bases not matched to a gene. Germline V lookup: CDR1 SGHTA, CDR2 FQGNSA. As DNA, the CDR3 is TGTGCCAGCAGCTTCCAGGGGGCGATGAACACTGAAGCTTTCTTT. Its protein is CASSFQGAMNTEAFF. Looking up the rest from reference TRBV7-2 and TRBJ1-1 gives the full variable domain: GAGVSQSPSNKVTEKGKDVELRCDPISGHTALYWYRQSLGQGLEFLIYFQGNSAPDKSGLPSDRFSAERTGGSVSTLTIQRTQQEDSAVYLCASSFQGAMNTEAFFGQGTRLTVV.

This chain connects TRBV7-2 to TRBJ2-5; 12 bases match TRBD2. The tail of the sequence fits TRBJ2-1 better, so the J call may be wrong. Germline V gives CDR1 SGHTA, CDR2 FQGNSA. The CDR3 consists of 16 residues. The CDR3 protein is CASSLGLAGNQETQFF. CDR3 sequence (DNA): TGTGCCAGCAGCCTGGGACTAGCGGGCAACCAAGAGACCCAGTTCTTC.

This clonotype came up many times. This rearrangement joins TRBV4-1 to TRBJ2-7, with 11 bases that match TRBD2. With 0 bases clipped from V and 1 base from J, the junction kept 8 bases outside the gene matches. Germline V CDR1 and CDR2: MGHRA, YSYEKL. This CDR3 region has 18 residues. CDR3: CASSQDLVTSGASYEQYF. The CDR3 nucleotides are TGCGCCAGCAGCCAAGATTTGGTGACTAGCGGGGCGTCCTACGAGCAGTACTTC.

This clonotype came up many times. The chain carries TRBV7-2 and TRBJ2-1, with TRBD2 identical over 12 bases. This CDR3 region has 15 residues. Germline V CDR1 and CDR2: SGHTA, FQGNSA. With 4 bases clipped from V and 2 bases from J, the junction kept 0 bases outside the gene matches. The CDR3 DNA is TGTGCCAGCAGCTGGACTAGCGGGACCTACAATGAGCAGTTCTTC. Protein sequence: CASSWTSGTYNEQFF.

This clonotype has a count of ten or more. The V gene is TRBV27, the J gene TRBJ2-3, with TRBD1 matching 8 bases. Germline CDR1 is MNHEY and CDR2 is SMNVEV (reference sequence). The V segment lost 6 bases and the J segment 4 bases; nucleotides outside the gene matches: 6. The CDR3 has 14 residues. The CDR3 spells CASSHKTGADTQYF. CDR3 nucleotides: TGTGCCAGCAGCCATAAGACAGGGGCAGATACGCAGTATTTT.

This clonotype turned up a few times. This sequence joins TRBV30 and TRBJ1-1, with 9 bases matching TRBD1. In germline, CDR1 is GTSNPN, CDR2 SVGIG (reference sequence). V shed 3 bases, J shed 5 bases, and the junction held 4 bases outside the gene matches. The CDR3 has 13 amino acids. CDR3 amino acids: CAWSPTGGTEAFF. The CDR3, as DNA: TGTGCCTGGAGCCCGACAGGGGGGACTGAAGCTTTCTTT.

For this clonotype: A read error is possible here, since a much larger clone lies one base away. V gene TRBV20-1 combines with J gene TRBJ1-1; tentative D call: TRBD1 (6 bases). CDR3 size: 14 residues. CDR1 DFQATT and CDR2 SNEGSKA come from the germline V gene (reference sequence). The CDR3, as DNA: TGCTGTGCCGAGACTGTCCGGAGGGGGACTGAAGCTTTCTTT. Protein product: CCAETVRRGTEAFF.

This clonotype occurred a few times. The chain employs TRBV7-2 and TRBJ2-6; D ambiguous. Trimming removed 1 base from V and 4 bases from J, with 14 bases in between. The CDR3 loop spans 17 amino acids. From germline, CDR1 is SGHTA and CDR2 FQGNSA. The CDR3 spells CASSLVVSFAGANVLTF. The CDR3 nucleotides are TGTGCCAGCAGCTTAGTAGTTAGTTTTGCAGGGGCCAACGTCCTGACTTTC.